What follows is one T cell receptor (beta chain) and its context. Arm-PCR with iRepertoire HTBI primers amplified the CDR3 regions for these TCR beta libraries. TCRdb processed the multiplex PCR reads anew with MiXCR; each CDR3 protein has one entry. The repertoire holds some 370,000 distinct CDR3 sequences, with approximately 23% as singletons. The time point was: persistent/refractory GD, antithyroid drugs over 5 years with positive TRAb. TCR sequences were obtained from RNA taken from PBMCs. This sample was taken from a study of regulatory T cells in long-lasting Graves disease. The receptor was derived from a woman between 40 and 55 years old with Graves disease. The sample here was peripheral blood mononuclear cells (PBMCs), taken when the disease was refractory, from a patient treated with antithyroid drugs.

CDR3 coding DNA: TGTGCCAGCAGTCGCGCTAATAGCGGGAGAGCTGACAATGAGCAGTTCTTC. This translates into CASSRANSGRADNEQFF. The chain uses TRBV11-2 and TRBJ2-1, with 9 bases aligning to TRBD2. The CDR3 spans 17 residues. In germline, CDR1 is SGHAT, CDR2 FQNNGV. With 6 bases clipped from V and 5 bases from J, the junction kept 14 bases outside the gene matches. Variable domain in full (rest from reference TRBV11-2 and TRBJ2-1): EAGVAQSPRYKIIEKRQSVAFWCNPISGHATLYWYQQILGQGPKLLIQFQNNGVVDDSQLPKDRFSAERLKGVDSTLKIQPAKLEDSAVYLCASSRANSGRADNEQFFGPGTRLTVL.